The present T cell receptor (beta chain) was sequenced within a study of blood T cell repertoires in COVID-19. The wider study: Acute-phase and convalescent COVID-19 samples originated in the United States, Italy and Spain. T cells, B-cell-depleted T cells, or PBMCs provided the cDNA or gDNA that served as material.

Germline CDR1 is KGHDR and CDR2 is SFDVKD. V gave up 2 bases and J gave up 5 bases, with 17 bases separating them. The CDR3 runs to 16 residues. Original methodology: Cell counts per sample came from amplifying reference gene primers. Some clones are missing from TCRdb's copy, which holds only in-frame ones; the method was immunoSEQ multiplex PCR. V, J and clone size are those of that table, while D and trimming were read from the DNA. The data show roughly 37,000 clones, around four fifths seen once. The clonotype originates from a man aged 55 to 69 with acute or convalescent COVID-19. Sequencing used peripheral blood. The chain recombines TRBV24-1 with TRBJ2-5; tentative D call: TRBD1 (7 bases). CDR3 DNA: TGTGCCACCAGTGATTCCTTGATTTCAGGGGGGGAGACCCAGTACTTC. This translates into CATSDSLISGGETQYF.